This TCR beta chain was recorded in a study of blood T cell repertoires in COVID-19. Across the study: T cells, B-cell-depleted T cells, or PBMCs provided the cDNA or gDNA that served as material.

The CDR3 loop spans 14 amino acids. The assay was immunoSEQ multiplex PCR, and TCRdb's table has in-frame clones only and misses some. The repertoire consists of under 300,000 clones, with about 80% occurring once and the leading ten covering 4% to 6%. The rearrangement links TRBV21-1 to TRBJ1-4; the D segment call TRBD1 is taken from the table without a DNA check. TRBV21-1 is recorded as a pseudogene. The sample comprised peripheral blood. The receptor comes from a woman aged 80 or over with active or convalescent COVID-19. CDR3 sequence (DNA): TGTGCCAGCACCTGGACAGCTCTTAATGAAAAACTGTTTTTT. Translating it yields CASTWTALNEKLFF.